Listed below are T cell receptor beta chains from one sample, sequenced in a study of cytomegalovirus exposure and HLA in healthy donors. Generated by immunoSEQ multiplex PCR, the TCRdb table keeps only in-frame clones and is missing some. The data contain approximately 150,000 clones, about 64% of them singletons. The sample consisted of PBMCs. All receptors derive from a woman aged 55-69 years in good health and CMV-seropositive. The CDR3 runs from the conserved cysteine through the conserved F or W. D genes are given only for firm matches. Clone sizes are given selectively: once, few, many, or a class where the clone is expanded.

j_call,clone_size,d_call,v_call,cdr3_aa,cdr3_nt
TRBJ2-7,NA,NA,TRBV10-3,CAISESGRKDEQYF,TGTGCCATCAGTGAGTCGGGCAGAAAAGACGAGCAGTACTTC
TRBJ1-4,few,NA,TRBV4-2,CASSQGPTTNEKLFF,TGTGCCAGCAGCCAAGGGCCAACAACTAATGAAAAACTGTTTTTT
TRBJ1-1,NA,TRBD1,TRBV19,CASTLRDRGLVAFF,TGTGCCAGTACCCTCCGGGACAGGGGGTTAGTAGCTTTCTTT
TRBJ1-2,few,NA,TRBV7-2,CASSLGGQGSYGYTF,TGTGCCAGCAGCTTAGGGGGCCAAGGGTCCTATGGCTACACCTTC
TRBJ2-1,few,TRBD1,TRBV4-3,CASSHNRGNEQFF,TGCGCCAGCAGCCATAACAGGGGGAATGAGCAGTTCTTC
TRBJ2-1,NA,TRBD2,TRBV5-1,CASSLLSSGTQFF,TGCGCCAGCAGCTTGTTGTCTAGCGGGACGCAGTTCTTC
TRBJ2-6,NA,NA,TRBV5-1,CASSIQGSGANVLTF,TGCGCCAGCAGCATACAGGGCTCTGGGGCCAACGTCCTGACTTTC
TRBJ2-2,NA,NA,TRBV19,CASMSGTGELFF,TGTGCCAGTATGTCAGGGACCGGGGAGCTGTTTTTT
TRBJ2-7,NA,TRBD2,TRBV7-2,CASSFWTSGEQYF,TGTGCCAGCAGCTTTTGGACTAGCGGCGAGCAGTACTTC
TRBJ2-5,NA,NA,TRBV7-3,CASSLYATEKETQYF,TGTGCCAGCAGCTTATACGCGACTGAAAAAGAGACCCAGTACTTC
TRBJ1-5,NA,TRBD1,TRBV9,CASSVGTGESQPQHF,TGTGCCAGCAGCGTAGGGACAGGGGAAAGTCAGCCCCAGCATTTT
TRBJ1-2,NA,NA,TRBV28,CASRREGGYTF,TGTGCCAGCCGGCGGGAGGGCGGCTACACCTTC
TRBJ2-3,NA,NA,TRBV28,CASGVIGGDTQYF,TGTGCCAGTGGTGTAATTGGGGGGGATACGCAGTATTTT
TRBJ2-7,NA,TRBD1,TRBV28,CASRPATAQGDYEQYF,TGTGCCAGCAGACCGGCGACCGCTCAGGGGGATTACGAGCAGTACTTC
TRBJ2-5,NA,NA,TRBV5-4,CASSLVTGLQETQYF,TGTGCCAGCAGCTTGGTGACAGGCTTACAAGAGACCCAGTACTTC
TRBJ1-6,NA,NA,TRBV5-6,CASSGDIGNSPLHF,TGTGCCAGCAGCGGGGACATTGGCAATTCACCCCTCCACTTT
TRBJ1-1,NA,TRBD1,TRBV9,CASSSIDRADTEAFF,TGTGCCAGCAGTTCTATCGACAGGGCGGACACTGAAGCTTTCTTT
TRBJ1-4,NA,NA,TRBV5-6,CASSLRRGRNEKLFF,TGTGCCAGCAGTCTTAGGCGGGGGCGGAATGAAAAACTGTTTTTT
TRBJ1-5,NA,NA,TRBV5-1,CASSVGQNQPRHF,TGCGCCAGCAGCGTAGGACAGAATCAGCCCCGGCATTTT
TRBJ1-2,NA,TRBD1,TRBV19,CASSIGGQGGLGYTF,TGTGCCAGTAGTATCGGTGGACAGGGAGGTTTGGGCTACACCTTC
TRBJ2-4,NA,NA,TRBV7-8,CASSLYGGGGPGDIQYF,TGTGCCAGCAGCTTATACGGAGGGGGAGGGCCCGGGGACATTCAGTACTTC
TRBJ2-5,NA,NA,TRBV6-1,CASSENSGLGKTQYF,TGTGCCAGCAGTGAAAATAGCGGCCTAGGGAAGACCCAGTACTTC
TRBJ2-7,NA,TRBD2,TRBV30,CAWSTWREGSYEQYF,TGTGCCTGGAGCACGTGGCGGGAGGGCTCCTACGAGCAGTACTTC
TRBJ2-5,NA,NA,TRBV13,CASSFGGPGKTQYF,TGTGCCAGCAGCTTCGGGGGGCCCGGAAAGACCCAGTACTTC
TRBJ2-1,NA,TRBD2,TRBV23-1,CASSLRREVNNEQFF,TGCGCCAGCAGTCTTCGGCGGGAGGTGAACAATGAGCAGTTCTTC
TRBJ2-7,NA,TRBD1,TRBV7-9,CASSLAPGQGPYEQYF,TGTGCCAGCAGCTTAGCCCCGGGACAGGGCCCCTACGAGCAGTACTTC
TRBJ1-1,NA,NA,TRBV6-6,CASSYSRTVNTEAFF,TGTGCCAGCAGTTACTCAAGGACAGTGAACACTGAAGCTTTCTTT
TRBJ2-7,few,NA,TRBV7-8,CASSLERAPYEQYF,TGTGCCAGCAGCTTAGAGAGGGCGCCCTACGAGCAGTACTTC
TRBJ2-5,NA,NA,TRBV5-8,CASSLQQETQYF,TGTGCCAGCAGCTTGCAGCAAGAGACCCAGTACTTC